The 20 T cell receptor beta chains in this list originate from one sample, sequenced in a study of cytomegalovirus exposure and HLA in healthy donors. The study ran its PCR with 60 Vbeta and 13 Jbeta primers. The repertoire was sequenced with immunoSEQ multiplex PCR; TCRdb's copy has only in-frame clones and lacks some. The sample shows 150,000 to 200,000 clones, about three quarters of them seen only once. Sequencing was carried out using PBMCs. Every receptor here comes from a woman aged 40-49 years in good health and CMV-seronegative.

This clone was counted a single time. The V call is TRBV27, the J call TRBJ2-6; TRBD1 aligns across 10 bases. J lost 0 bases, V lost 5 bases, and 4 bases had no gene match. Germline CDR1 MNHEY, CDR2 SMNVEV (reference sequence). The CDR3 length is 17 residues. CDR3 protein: CASSIGTGDSGANVLTF. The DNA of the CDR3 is TGTGCCAGCAGTATCGGGACAGGGGACTCTGGGGCCAACGTCCTGACTTTC.

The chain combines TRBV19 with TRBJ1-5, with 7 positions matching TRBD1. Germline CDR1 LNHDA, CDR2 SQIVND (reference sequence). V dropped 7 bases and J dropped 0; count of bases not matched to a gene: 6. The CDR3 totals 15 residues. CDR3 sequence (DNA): TGTGCCAGTAATACGGGACAGACTAGCAATCAGCCCCAGCATTTT. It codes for CASNTGQTSNQPQHF.

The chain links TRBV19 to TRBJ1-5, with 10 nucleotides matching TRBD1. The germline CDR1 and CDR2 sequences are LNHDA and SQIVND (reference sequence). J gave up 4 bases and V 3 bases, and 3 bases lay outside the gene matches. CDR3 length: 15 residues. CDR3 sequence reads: CASSMGTGVNQPQHF. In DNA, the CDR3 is TGTGCCAGTAGTATGGGGACAGGGGTTAATCAGCCCCAGCATTTT.

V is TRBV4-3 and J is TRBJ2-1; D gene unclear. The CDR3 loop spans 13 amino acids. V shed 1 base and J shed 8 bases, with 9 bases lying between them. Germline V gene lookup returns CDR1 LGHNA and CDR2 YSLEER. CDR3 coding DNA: TGCGCCAGCAGCCAAGTTGGGCCAGATGAGCAGTTCTTC. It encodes CASSQVGPDEQFF.

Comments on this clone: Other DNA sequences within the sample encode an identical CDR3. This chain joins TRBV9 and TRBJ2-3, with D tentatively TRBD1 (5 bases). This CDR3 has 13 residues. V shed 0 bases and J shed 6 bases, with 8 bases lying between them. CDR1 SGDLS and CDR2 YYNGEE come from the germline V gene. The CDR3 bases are TGTGCCAGCAGCGTAGAAGGGGCGGATACGCAGTATTTT. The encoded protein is CASSVEGADTQYF.

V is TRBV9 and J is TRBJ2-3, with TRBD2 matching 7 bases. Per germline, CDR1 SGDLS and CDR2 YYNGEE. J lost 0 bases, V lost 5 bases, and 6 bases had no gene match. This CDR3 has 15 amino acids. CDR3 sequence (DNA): TGTGCCAGCAGTTCTAGCGGTCCTAGCACAGATACGCAGTATTTT. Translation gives CASSSSGPSTDTQYF.

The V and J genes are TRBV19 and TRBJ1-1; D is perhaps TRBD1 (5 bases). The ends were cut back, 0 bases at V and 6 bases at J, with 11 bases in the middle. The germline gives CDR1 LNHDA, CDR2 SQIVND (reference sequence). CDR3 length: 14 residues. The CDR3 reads CASSIDRMTAEAFF. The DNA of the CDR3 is TGTGCCAGTAGTATAGACCGGATGACAGCTGAAGCTTTCTTT.

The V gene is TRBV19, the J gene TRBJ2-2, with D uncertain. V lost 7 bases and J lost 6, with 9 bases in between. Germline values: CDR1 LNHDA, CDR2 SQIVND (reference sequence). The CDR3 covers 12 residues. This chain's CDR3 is CASITGSGELFF. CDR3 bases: TGTGCCAGTATCACCGGGTCCGGGGAGCTGTTTTTT.

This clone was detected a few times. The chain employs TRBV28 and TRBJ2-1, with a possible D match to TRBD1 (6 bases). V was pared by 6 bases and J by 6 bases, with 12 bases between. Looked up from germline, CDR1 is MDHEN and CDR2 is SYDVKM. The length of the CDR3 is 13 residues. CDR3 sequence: CASRPQGSNEQFF. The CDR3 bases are TGTGCCAGCAGACCACAGGGAAGCAATGAGCAGTTCTTC. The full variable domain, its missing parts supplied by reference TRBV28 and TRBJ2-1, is DVKVTQSSRYLVKRTGEKVFLECVQDMDHENMFWYRQDPGLGLRLIYFSYDVKMKEKGDIPEGYSVSREKKERFSLILESASTNQTSMYLCASRPQGSNEQFFGPGTRLTVL.

The CDR3 reads CASRLAGGNTGELFF. The DNA for the CDR3 is TGTGCCAGCAGGCTAGCGGGAGGGAACACCGGGGAGCTGTTTTTT. The chain employs TRBV27 and TRBJ2-2, with 11 bases aligning to TRBD2. The ends lost 6 bases at V and 1 base at J; junction bases unmatched: 1. The CDR3 consists of 15 residues. Germline V gene sequence: CDR1 MNHEY, CDR2 SMNVEV (reference sequence).

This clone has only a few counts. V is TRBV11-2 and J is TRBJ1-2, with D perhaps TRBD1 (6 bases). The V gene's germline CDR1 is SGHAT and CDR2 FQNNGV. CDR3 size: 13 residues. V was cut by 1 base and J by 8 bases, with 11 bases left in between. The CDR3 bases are TGTGCCAGCAGCTTAGGTCAGGGGATCGGCTACACCTTC. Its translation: CASSLGQGIGYTF.

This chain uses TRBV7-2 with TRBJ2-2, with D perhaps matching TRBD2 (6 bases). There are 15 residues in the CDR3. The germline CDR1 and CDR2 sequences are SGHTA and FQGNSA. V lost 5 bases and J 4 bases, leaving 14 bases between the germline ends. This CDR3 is CASSIGGSGTGELFF. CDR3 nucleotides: TGTGCCAGCAGCATCGGAGGGTCGGGCACCGGGGAGCTGTTTTTT.

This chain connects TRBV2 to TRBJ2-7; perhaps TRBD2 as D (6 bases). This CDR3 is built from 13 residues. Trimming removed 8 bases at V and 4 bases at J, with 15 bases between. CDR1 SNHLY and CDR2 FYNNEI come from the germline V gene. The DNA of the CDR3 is TGTGCCAGCTCCGGGACTCACACTTACGAGCAGTACGTC. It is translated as CASSGTHTYEQYV.

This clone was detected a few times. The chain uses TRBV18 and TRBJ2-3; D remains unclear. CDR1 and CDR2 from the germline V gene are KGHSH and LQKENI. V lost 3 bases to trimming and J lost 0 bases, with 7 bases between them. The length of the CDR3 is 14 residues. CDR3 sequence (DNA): TGTGCCAGCTCACCCCGCGGTAGCACAGATACGCAGTATTTT. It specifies CASSPRGSTDTQYF.

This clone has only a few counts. CDR3 in amino acids: CASSLRTGSYEQYV. The CDR3 DNA follows: TGTGCCAGCAGTCTCAGGACAGGGTCCTACGAGCAGTACGTC. The J gene is TRBJ2-7, the V gene TRBV27; 8 bases align to TRBD1. The CDR3 consists of 14 residues. V lost 5 bases, J lost 1 base, and 4 bases stayed unmatched. Germline V gives CDR1 MNHEY, CDR2 SMNVEV (reference sequence).

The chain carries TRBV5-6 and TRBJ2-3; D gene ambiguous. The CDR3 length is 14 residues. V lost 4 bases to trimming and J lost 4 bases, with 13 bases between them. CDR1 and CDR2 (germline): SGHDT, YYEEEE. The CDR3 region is CASSPPGAPDTQYF. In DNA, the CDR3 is TGTGCCAGCAGCCCCCCTGGAGCCCCAGATACGCAGTATTTT. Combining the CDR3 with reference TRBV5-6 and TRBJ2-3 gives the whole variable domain DAGVTQSPTHLIKTRGQQVTLRCSPKSGHDTVSWYQQALGQGPQFIFQYYEEEERQRGNFPDRFSGHQFPNYSSELNVNALLLGDSALYLCASSPPGAPDTQYFGPGTRLTVL.

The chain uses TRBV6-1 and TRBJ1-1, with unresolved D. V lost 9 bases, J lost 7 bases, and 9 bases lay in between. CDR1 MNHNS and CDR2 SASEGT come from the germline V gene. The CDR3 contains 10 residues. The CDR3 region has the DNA TGTGCCAGTTCCGGGATTGAAGCTTTCTTT. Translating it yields CASSGIEAFF.

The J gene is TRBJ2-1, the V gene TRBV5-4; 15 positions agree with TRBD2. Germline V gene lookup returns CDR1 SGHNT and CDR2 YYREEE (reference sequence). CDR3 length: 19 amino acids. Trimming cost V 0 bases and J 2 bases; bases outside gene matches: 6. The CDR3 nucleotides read TGTGCCAGCAGCTTGGGGGGGACTAGCGGGAGGAAGACCTACAATGAGCAGTTCTTC. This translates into CASSLGGTSGRKTYNEQFF.

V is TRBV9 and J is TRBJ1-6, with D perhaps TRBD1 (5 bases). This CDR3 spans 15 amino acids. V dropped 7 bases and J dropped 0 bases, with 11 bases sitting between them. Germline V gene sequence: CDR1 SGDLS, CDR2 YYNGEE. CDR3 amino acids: CASAGGSSYNSPLHF. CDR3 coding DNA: TGTGCCAGCGCCGGGGGGAGCTCCTATAATTCACCCCTCCACTTT.

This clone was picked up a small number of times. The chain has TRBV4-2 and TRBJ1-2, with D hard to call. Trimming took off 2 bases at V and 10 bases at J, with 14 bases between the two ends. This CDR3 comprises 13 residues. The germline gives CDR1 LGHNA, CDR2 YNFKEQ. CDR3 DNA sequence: TGTGCCAGCAGCCAACGAGACACGAGAATCTACACCTTC. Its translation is CASSQRDTRIYTF.